The next 9 T cell receptor beta chains were all read from a single sample in a study of blood T cells in healthy people across ages. A second 7 to 11 cycle PCR used barcoded and J-beta primers. TCRdb re-called the 5' RACE reads with MiXCR, one entry per CDR3 protein. This table has 650,000 to 700,000 distinct CDR3 sequences, over 40% appearing once. The sequenced material came from blood. These receptors originate from a woman aged 80 or over in good health.

V usage is TRBV6-5 and J usage is TRBJ2-2; D call uncertain. V was trimmed by 0 bases and J by 7 bases, leaving 21 bases between them. Germline values: CDR1 MNHEY, CDR2 SVGAGI. This CDR3 spans 18 amino acids. This chain's CDR3 is CASSYSPPEYFSGGELFF. The CDR3 DNA reads as TGTGCCAGCAGTTACTCCCCCCCGGAGTACTTTTCTGGCGGGGAGCTGTTTTTT.

This clonotype was recorded at least ten times. The gene calls are TRBV6-5 and TRBJ2-1; perhaps D is TRBD1 or TRBD2 (6 bases each). The CDR3 runs to 16 residues. CDR1 is MNHEY and CDR2 is SVGAGI in the germline V gene. V gave up 0 bases and J gave up 10 bases, with 19 bases separating them. CDR3 residues: CASSYSPWGAPSEQFF. In DNA, the CDR3 is TGTGCCAGCAGTTACTCTCCATGGGGGGCACCCAGCGAGCAGTTCTTC.

This clonotype appeared a few times. The CDR3 spells CASSRRTGVNQPQHF. Written as DNA, the CDR3 is TGTGCCAGCAGTCGCCGGACAGGTGTTAATCAGCCCCAGCATTTT. The chain recombines TRBV12-3 or TRBV12-4 with TRBJ1-5, with 7 bases aligning to TRBD1. Germline trimming cut 5 bases from V and 4 bases from J; bases unmatched to any gene: 8. CDR3 length: 15 residues.

This clonotype has a handful of counts. The chain joins TRBV5-1 to TRBJ2-5, with 8 positions matching TRBD1. The CDR3 contains 15 residues. CDR1 SGHRS and CDR2 YFSETQ come from the germline V gene. Trimming at V came to 0 bases and at J to 4 bases, leaving 5 bases not matched to a gene. The CDR3 protein is CASSLAGTGGETQYF. CDR3 nucleotide sequence: TGCGCCAGCAGCTTGGCTGGGACAGGCGGAGAGACCCAGTACTTC.

A remark on this clonotype: A read error is possible here, since a much larger clone lies one base away. The chain uses TRBV29-1 and TRBJ2-1; 10 bases agree with TRBD2. Per the germline V gene, CDR1 is SQVTM and CDR2 is ANQGSEA. The CDR3 runs 15 residues. The DNA of the CDR3 is TGCAACGTTAAATTAGCGGGGGGAATCTCCGGTGAGCAGTTCTTC. It codes for CNVKLAGGISGEQFF.

CDR3 sequence reads: CASSQVAGTGGNIQYF. The CDR3 DNA reads as TGCGCCAGCAGCCAAGTCGCAGGGACGGGCGGGAACATTCAGTACTTC. The rearrangement uses TRBV4-3 and TRBJ2-4; possibly TRBD1 or TRBD2 for D (5 bases each). The CDR3 length is 16 residues. Germline lookup yields CDR1 LGHNA and CDR2 YSLEER. Trimming took off 1 base at V and 7 bases at J, with 17 bases between the two ends.

The chain recombines TRBV25-1 with TRBJ2-5; the match to TRBD1 covers 9 bases. This CDR3 has 15 residues. In germline, CDR1 is MGHDK, CDR2 SYGVNS. The V gene end was trimmed by 4 bases and the J gene end by 5 bases; junction bases not matched to a gene: 8. For the CDR3, the DNA is TGTGCCAGCAGTGCTCTGGGACAGGGAAGGGAGACCCAGTACTTC. Its protein product is CASSALGQGRETQYF.

The V call is TRBV20-1, the J call TRBJ2-3; 8 bases line up with TRBD2. The CDR3 totals 13 residues. Germline CDR1 reads DFQATT; CDR2 reads SNEGSKA (reference sequence). V trimming: 8 bases; J trimming: 6 bases; junction bases outside the gene matches: 10. CDR3 in amino acids: CSSGVAGGDTQYF. CDR3 nucleotides: TGCAGTTCAGGGGTCGCGGGGGGTGATACGCAGTATTTT.

The rearrangement joins TRBV29-1 to TRBJ1-2, with D possibly being TRBD1 (5 bases). V was cut by 7 bases and J by 0 bases, with 12 bases left in between. There are 13 residues in the CDR3. Germline V lookup: CDR1 SQVTM, CDR2 ANQGSEA. The CDR3 here is CSARGVANYGYTF. Written as DNA, the CDR3 is TGCAGCGCCCGAGGGGTGGCTAACTATGGCTACACCTTC.